Listed here are 22 T cell receptor beta chains from one sample, sequenced in a study of T cells in Graves' hyperthyroidism and ophthalmopathy. It was RNA transcripts that yielded the amplified TCR beta CDR3 regions. The HTBI primer set served for first-round RT-PCR of the TCR CDR3. TCRdb reprocessed the multiplex PCR reads with MiXCR, giving one entry per CDR3 protein. The sample includes around 690,000 distinct CDR3 sequences, more than 20% of them seen just once. The specimen was blood. The receptors here all came from a man in his thirties or forties with Graves' ophthalmopathy.

This clonotype was recorded at least ten times. The rearrangement uses TRBV28 and TRBJ1-1; D not certain. The V end lost 6 bases, the J end lost 8 bases, and 16 bases lay between the germline ends. The CDR3 runs 13 residues. Looked up from germline, CDR1 is MDHEN and CDR2 is SYDVKM. CDR3 sequence (DNA): TGTGCCAGCAGCCCCGGGCTGCTCGGGGAAGCTTTCTTT. This sequence encodes CASSPGLLGEAFF. The full variable domain, with the rest looked up from reference TRBV28 and TRBJ1-1, is DVKVTQSSRYLVKRTGEKVFLECVQDMDHENMFWYRQDPGLGLRLIYFSYDVKMKEKGDIPEGYSVSREKKERFSLILESASTNQTSMYLCASSPGLLGEAFFGQGTRLTVV.

The V gene is TRBV20-1, the J gene TRBJ2-5, with 7 bases that match TRBD2. Germline CDR1 is DFQATT and CDR2 is SNEGSKA (reference sequence). The CDR3 consists of 17 residues. The V segment lost 0 bases and the J segment 4 bases; nucleotides outside the gene matches: 14. CDR3 sequence reads: CSARDPGLVGVLETQYF. CDR3 coding DNA: TGCAGTGCTAGAGATCCCGGACTAGTGGGAGTTCTAGAGACCCAGTACTTC.

This clonotype was observed a few times. J is TRBJ1-6 and V is TRBV5-1, with 9 positions matching TRBD1. J gave up 7 bases and V 4 bases, and 6 bases lay outside the gene matches. Germline CDR1 SGHRS, CDR2 YFSETQ. This CDR3 spans 15 amino acids. The CDR3 region is CASSVNRGRNSPLHF. The CDR3 coding sequence is TGCGCCAGCAGCGTAAACAGGGGGCGAAATTCACCCCTCCACTTT.

This clonotype was counted between two and nine times. The V gene is TRBV2, the J gene TRBJ1-5; D is unresolved. V dropped 7 bases and J dropped 2 bases, with 18 bases sitting between them. The CDR3 contains 16 residues. Germline lookup yields CDR1 SNHLY and CDR2 FYNNEI. CDR3 nucleotides: TGTGCCAGCAATTCCGGGCCACAACTACGCAATCAGCCCCAGCATTTT. Translated, it gives CASNSGPQLRNQPQHF. The full variable domain, in which reference TRBV2 and TRBJ1-5 provide the parts outside the CDR3, is EPEVTQTPSHQVTQMGQEVILRCVPISNHLYFYWYRQILGQKVEFLVSFYNNEISEKSEIFDDQFSVERPDGSNFTLKIRSTKLEDSAMYFCASNSGPQLRNQPQHFGDGTRLSIL.

The chain employs TRBV7-2 and TRBJ2-1, with D possibly being TRBD1 (6 bases). V was clipped by 4 bases and J by 6 bases, with 16 bases between them. The CDR3 has 15 amino acids. CDR1 is SGHTA, CDR2 FQGNSA, per germline. CDR3 sequence reads: CASSSAATGFNEQFF. The CDR3 region has the DNA TGTGCCAGCAGCTCAGCCGCGACAGGATTCAATGAGCAGTTCTTC.

Only one count was recorded for this clonotype. Its ends do not fully match the called genes, so a read error is possible. The chain uses TRBV7-9 and TRBJ2-1, with 7 bases that match TRBD2. This CDR3 has 15 residues. The germline V gene has CDR1 SEHNR and CDR2 FQNEAQ (reference sequence). CDR3 sequence (DNA): TGTGCCTGCAGCTTACCGGCGGGAGTTAGGAATGAGCAGTTCTTC. It encodes CACSLPAGVRNEQFF.

The table lists this clonotype with a few counts. A much larger clonotype is one base distant, so this may be a read error. The chain employs TRBV2 and TRBJ2-1; 11 bases fit TRBD2. Germline lookup yields CDR1 SNHLY and CDR2 FYNNEI. The CDR3 runs to 15 residues. The CDR3 bases are TGTGCCAGCAAGTTAGCGGGAGGGCCTCTCAATGGGCAGTTCTTC. Protein: CASKLAGGPLNGQFF.

At least ten counts were recorded for this clonotype. The genes are TRBV30 and TRBJ1-1, with D unclear. The CDR3 consists of 12 residues. Trimming stripped 2 bases from V and 3 bases from J, with 7 bases between. Germline-derived CDR1 and CDR2 are GTSNPN and SVGIG (reference sequence). CDR3 in amino acids: CAWSLTDTEAFF. The CDR3 nucleotides are TGTGCCTGGAGTTTGACGGACACTGAAGCTTTCTTT.

This sequence joins TRBV19 and TRBJ1-4; D perhaps matches TRBD1 (5 bases). V was cut by 5 bases and J by 0 bases, with 16 bases left in between. There are 17 residues in the CDR3. Looked up from germline, CDR1 is LNHDA and CDR2 is SQIVND (reference sequence). In DNA, the CDR3 is TGTGCCAGTAGTCCACTCCTCGGGACCGCAACTAATGAAAAACTGTTTTTT. It yields the protein CASSPLLGTATNEKLFF.

This clonotype has a handful of counts. This sequence joins TRBV15 and TRBJ1-2; 9 nucleotides agree with TRBD1. Germline V lookup: CDR1 LNHNV, CDR2 YYDKDF (reference sequence). After removal of 2 bases from V and 3 bases from J, the junction contained 4 bases not matched to a gene. The CDR3 is 15 amino acids. CDR3 bases: TGTGCCACCAGCAGACAGGGACAGGGATACTATGGCTACACCTTC. It translates to CATSRQGQGYYGYTF.

This clonotype showed up just a few times. The chain employs TRBV19 and TRBJ2-1, with TRBD2 matching 9 bases. CDR1 LNHDA and CDR2 SQIVND come from the germline V gene (reference sequence). There are 15 residues in the CDR3. V was pared by 0 bases and J by 4 bases, with 1 base of the junction left unmatched. In DNA, the CDR3 is TGTGCCAGTAGTATAGAACTAGCGGGTTACAATGAGCAGTTCTTC. It translates to CASSIELAGYNEQFF. The full variable domain, its missing parts supplied by reference TRBV19 and TRBJ2-1, is DGGITQSPKYLFRKEGQNVTLSCEQNLNHDAMYWYRQDPGQGLRLIYYSQIVNDFQKGDIAEGYSVSREKKESFPLTVTSAQKNPTAFYLCASSIELAGYNEQFFGPGTRLTVL.

V is TRBV12-3 or TRBV12-4 and J is TRBJ2-6; TRBD1 matches 7 bases. The CDR3 consists of 15 residues. V was clipped by 7 bases and J by 2 bases; unmatched bases: 5. The CDR3 loop is CASNPGTAGANVLTF. For the CDR3, the DNA is TGTGCCAGCAACCCTGGGACAGCTGGGGCCAACGTCCTGACTTTC.

V is TRBV12-3 or TRBV12-4 and J is TRBJ2-3, with D uncertain. The CDR3 runs to 13 residues. V lost 2 bases and J 3 bases, leaving 6 bases between the germline ends. In nucleotides, the CDR3 is TGTGCCAGCAGTTTACTGTGGACAGATACGCAGTATTTT. The encoded protein is CASSLLWTDTQYF.

The CDR3 DNA is TGTGCCAGCAGCGTTCAGGAACACGAGCAGTACTTC. It encodes CASSVQEHEQYF. V is TRBV28 and J is TRBJ2-7; D remains ambiguous. The V and J ends lost 6 bases and 5 bases respectively, with 11 bases between them. The CDR3 runs 12 residues. CDR1 and CDR2 from the germline V gene are MDHEN and SYDVKM.

This clonotype was picked up one time. This chain links TRBV6-5 with TRBJ1-4; 10 bases are a match to TRBD1. J lost 5 bases, V lost 4 bases, and 4 bases had no gene match. Per germline, CDR1 MNHEY and CDR2 SVGAGI. This CDR3 is built from 15 residues. The CDR3 is CASSSDRGPNEKLFF. As DNA, the CDR3 is TGTGCCAGCAGTTCCGACAGGGGGCCAAATGAAAAACTGTTTTTT.

At least ten counts were recorded for this clonotype. One junction end does not reproduce the germline sequence, and a read error may be involved. The chain joins TRBV3-1 to TRBJ1-1, with 10 bases lining up with TRBD1. The CDR3 runs to 14 residues. Germline V lookup: CDR1 LGHDT, CDR2 YNNKEL (reference sequence). The CDR3 loop reads CASRQGQGGAEAFF. In DNA form, the CDR3 reads TGTGCCAGCAGGCAAGGACAGGGGGGTGCTGAAGCTTTCTTT.

The chain combines TRBV14 with TRBJ1-1; D remains ambiguous. V shed 0 bases and J shed 2 bases, with 10 bases lying between them. Germline V gene data show CDR1 as SGHDN and CDR2 as FVKESK. This CDR3 region has 15 residues. In DNA, the CDR3 is TGTGCCAGCAGCCAAGATGGACCGCCCAACACTGAAGCTTTCTTT. Protein sequence: CASSQDGPPNTEAFF.

In regard to this clonotype: The CDR3 does not close with the conserved phenylalanine or tryptophan, likely indicating a read error. The chain couples TRBV18 to TRBJ2-7; D is possibly TRBD2 (6 bases). The CDR3 is made up of 13 amino acids. The germline V and J ends were trimmed by 4 bases and 2 bases, with 9 bases remaining between them. The germline V gene has CDR1 KGHSH and CDR2 LQKENI. CDR3 nucleotides: TGTGCCAGCTCACTCGGGGGAACCTACGAGCAGTACCTC. Amino acids: CASSLGGTYEQYL.

The CDR3 DNA reads TGTGCCAGCAGCTTAGGCGGGGGGCCCCGGGATACGCAGTATTTT. The encoded protein is CASSLGGGPRDTQYF. J is TRBJ2-3 and V is TRBV7-9; 8 bases agree with TRBD2. CDR3 length: 15 amino acids. CDR1 and CDR2 from the germline V gene are SEHNR and FQNEAQ (reference sequence). J gave up 6 bases and V 1 base, and 6 bases lay outside the gene matches.

This clonotype came up many times. The chain has TRBV18 and TRBJ1-1; D call uncertain. V shed 4 bases and J shed 2 bases, with 8 bases lying between them. The V gene's germline CDR1 is KGHSH and CDR2 LQKENI. The CDR3 has 13 amino acids. The CDR3 DNA sequence: TGTGCCAGCTCACAATTAATCAACACTGAAGCTTTCTTT. As protein: CASSQLINTEAFF.

The table lists this clonotype with a few counts. The chain couples TRBV5-8 to TRBJ2-1; D gene ambiguous. CDR1 and CDR2 from the germline V gene are SGHTS and YDEGEE. CDR3 size: 15 residues. The V and J ends lost 2 bases and 2 bases respectively, with 11 bases between them. CDR3 residues: CASSFPGETYNEQFF. In DNA form, the CDR3 reads TGTGCCAGCAGCTTTCCGGGTGAGACCTACAATGAGCAGTTCTTC.

This clonotype was counted many times. The chain recombines TRBV5-1 with TRBJ2-1; the match to TRBD1 covers 8 bases. V gave up 4 bases and J gave up 7 bases; unmatched junction bases: 7. The CDR3 runs 14 residues. From germline, CDR1 is SGHRS and CDR2 YFSETQ. CDR3 sequence: CASSTDRVGNEQFF. The CDR3 coding sequence is TGCGCCAGCAGCACGGACAGGGTTGGTAATGAGCAGTTCTTC.